This T cell receptor beta chain was captured in a study of vaccination and CD4 T cells after COVID-19 (dated by TCRdb to between 2022 and 2023). Regarding the complete study: Convalescent patients had a positive SARS-CoV-2 result on nasal swab PCR, and of these patients, several had mild disease and one had severe disease. Post-vaccine blood samples were collected a median of 72 days after the second vaccine dose, ranging from about 14 to 241 days. In around 9 COVID-19 convalescent patients and a few infection-naive healthy vaccine recipients, researchers compared the spike-specific CD4+ TCR repertoire from before mRNA vaccination with the repertoire from after. Each participant got two doses of either the Pfizer-BioNTech BNT162b2 vaccine (n=8) or the Moderna mRNA-1273 vaccine (n=2). The convalescent cohort included six males and four females, with two Hispanic individuals, seven Caucasians, two Asians and one multiracial person. Control cultures received a CEFX viral epitope pool as the positive control, an HIV-1 Nef peptide pool as the negative control, or no peptide. For stimulating the cultures, overlapping spike peptide pools were used, derived from SARS-CoV-2 as well as from the common cold coronaviruses HCoV-NL63, HCoV-OC43 and HCoV-229E. Post-COVID blood samples were collected from convalescent patients a median of around 100 days after diagnosis, with a range of roughly 35 to 180 days.

The treatment or condition tag for this specimen amounts to: approximately 11-day PBMC culture with coronavirus spike peptide pools or control peptides (ViraFEST assay). The ViraFEST assay, used in the study, expanded antigen-specific T cells with peptide pools and then identified the expanded clonotypes through TCR sequencing. The convalescent patients' positive SARS-CoV-2 PCR tests fell between March and December 2020, which was before the Alpha, Beta and Delta variants emerged in the United States. Each well held 2.2 million or so PBMCs cultured with approximately 9.2 ug/ml peptide pools in IMDM containing around 5% human AB serum and roughly 9.3 IU/ml IL-2. Half of the culture medium was replaced with fresh IL-2-containing medium on days 3 and 7. CD4+ T cells were isolated after roughly nine days of culture through negative selection using the EasySep CD4+ T cell isolation kit. Ficoll-Paque Plus gradient centrifugation was used to isolate PBMCs from whole blood, and the isolated PBMCs were then either used fresh or cryopreserved at -140C. Each culture condition was generally run in triplicate wells.

In the case of this clonotype: The antigen it recognizes is unknown. At one end the junction does not follow the germline gene, possibly because of a read error.

Paper-wide results and their limitations: In convalescent patients, nearly all vaccine-specific clones (304 of 307) were found to be mono-reactive for SARS-CoV-2 spike rather than cross-reactive with common cold coronaviruses. In convalescent patients, a median 86.3% of post-vaccine SARS-CoV-2-reactive clones were detected only after vaccination, and vaccine-specific priming was suggested by this finding. An increase in the median number of SARS-CoV-2-reactive clonotypes from some 20 after infection to about 39 after vaccination was observed, but the change was not found to be significant. Relatively few convalescent patients were included in the study, and early timepoints after natural infection were not analyzed.

The library was generated by PCR. DNA from cultured CD4+ T cells was subjected to TCR sequencing with the Oncomine TCR Beta short-read assay at the Johns Hopkins FTIC core. The QIAamp micro DNA kit was used to extract genomic DNA from the cultured CD4+ T cells. Oncomine TCR Beta libraries made from cultured CD4+ T cells were pooled using unique dual indexes and sequenced on an Illumina iSeq 100. From the authors' description of their analysis: Non-productive sequences were removed, and CDR3s that did not start with C, did not end with F or W, or were shorter than 7 amino acids were discarded. Antigen-specific clonotypes were identified with the MANAFEST web application by comparing peptide-stimulated wells with reference and other culture wells. Positive clones required FDR below 0.05, an odds ratio above 5, and productive frequency above 0.1% in at least two of three replicate wells. Cross-reactive clonotypes were defined as significantly expanded in both SARS-CoV-2 spike wells and at least one common cold coronavirus spike condition. Using R version 3.6.1, CDR3 homology was evaluated through Levenshtein distances (stringdist) along with unrooted phylogenetic trees (ape). The raw public reads went through TCRdb reprocessing: fastp at Q25, MiXCR clone calling, in-frame beta chains kept. Rows merge per CDR3 protein into single entries with the most common DNA and genes. TCRdb, not the authors, supplied the V and J calls. The sample table shows approximately 13,000 distinct CDR3 sequences, and over 40% are seen once. 15% to 17% of the sample is taken by the ten largest.

This sequence was found in a human donor who had recovered from COVID-19. The sample consisted of CD4+ T cells from blood, cultured in vitro.

The nucleotide sequence is TGTGCCAGCACCTTAACTCTCAGTACCGAGCAGTACTTC. This codes for CASTLTLSTEQYF. The V gene is TRBV7-2 and the J gene is TRBJ2-7; confidence is insufficient to name the D gene. Via the germline V gene, CDR1 is SGHTA and CDR2 FQGNSA. The CDR3 measures 13 amino acids from cysteine to phenylalanine. Only CDR3 DNA remains: 39 bases, in frame from the first base. Supplemented by the reference TRBV7-2 and TRBJ2-7 proteins around the CDR3, the complete variable domain is GAGVSQSPSNKVTEKGKDVELRCDPISGHTALYWYRQSLGQGLEFLIYFQGNSAPDKSGLPSDRFSAERTGGSVSTLTIQRTQQEDSAVYLCASTLTLSTEQYFGPGTRLTVT.